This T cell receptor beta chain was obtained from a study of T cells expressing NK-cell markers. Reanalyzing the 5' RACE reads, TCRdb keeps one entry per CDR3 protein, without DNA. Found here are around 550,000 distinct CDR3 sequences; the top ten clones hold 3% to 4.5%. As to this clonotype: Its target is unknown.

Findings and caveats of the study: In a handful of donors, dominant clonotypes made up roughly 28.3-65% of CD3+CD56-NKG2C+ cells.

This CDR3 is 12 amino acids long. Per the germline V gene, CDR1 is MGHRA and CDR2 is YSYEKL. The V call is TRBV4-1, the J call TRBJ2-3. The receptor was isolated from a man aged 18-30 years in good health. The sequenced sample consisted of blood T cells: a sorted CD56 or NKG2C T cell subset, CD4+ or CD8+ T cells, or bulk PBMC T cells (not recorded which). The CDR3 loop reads CASSQADFIQYF.